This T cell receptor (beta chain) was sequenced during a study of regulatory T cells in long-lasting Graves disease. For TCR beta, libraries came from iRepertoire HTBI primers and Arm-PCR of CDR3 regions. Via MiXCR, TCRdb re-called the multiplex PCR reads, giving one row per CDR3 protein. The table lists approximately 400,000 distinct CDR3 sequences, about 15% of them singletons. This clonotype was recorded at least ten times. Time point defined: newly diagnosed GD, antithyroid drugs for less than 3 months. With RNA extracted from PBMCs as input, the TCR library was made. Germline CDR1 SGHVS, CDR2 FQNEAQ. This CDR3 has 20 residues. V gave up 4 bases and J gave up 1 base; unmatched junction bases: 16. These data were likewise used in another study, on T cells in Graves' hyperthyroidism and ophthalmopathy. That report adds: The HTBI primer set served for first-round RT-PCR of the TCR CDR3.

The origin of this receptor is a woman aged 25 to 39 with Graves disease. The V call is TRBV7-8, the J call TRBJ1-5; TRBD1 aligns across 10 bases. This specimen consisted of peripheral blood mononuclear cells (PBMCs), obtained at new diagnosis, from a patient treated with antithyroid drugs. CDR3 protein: CASSSSRDRGRSVSNQPQHF. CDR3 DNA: TGTGCCAGCAGCTCCAGCCGGGACAGGGGAAGAAGTGTAAGCAATCAGCCCCAGCATTTT. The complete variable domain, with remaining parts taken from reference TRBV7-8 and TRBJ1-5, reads GAGVSQSPRYKVAKRGQDVALRCDPISGHVSLFWYQQALGQGPEFLTYFQNEAQLDKSGLPSDRFFAERPEGSVSTLKIQRTQQEDSAVYLCASSSSRDRGRSVSNQPQHFGDGTRLSIL.